Listed below are T cell receptor beta chains from one sample, sequenced in a study of vaccination and CD4 T cells after COVID-19. Each CDR3 protein gets one entry after TCRdb re-called the PCR reads with MiXCR. The repertoire holds about 23,000 distinct CDR3 sequences, with over 40% as singletons. For these TCRs, the target antigens are not known. This material consisted of CD4+ T cells from blood, cultured in vitro, taken about 7 months after SARS-CoV-2 vaccination. The receptors derive from a human donor who had recovered from COVID-19. Both conserved end residues are part of each CDR3. A D gene is named only where the DNA matches it firmly. A row's size may be missing; if present it is once, few, many or a size class.

length	size	V	D	J	DNA	CDR3
17	NA	TRBV28	NA	TRBJ2-5	TGTGCCAGCAGTTCGACATTAGGGGGGATGCGGCAAGAGACCCAGTACTTC	CASSSTLGGMRQETQYF
18	NA	TRBV15	NA	TRBJ2-6	TGTGCCACCAGCAGAGATCTGGGCAGCAGCTCTGGGGCCAACGTCCTGACTTTC	CATSRDLGSSSGANVLTF
15	few	TRBV6-2/TRBV6-3	NA	TRBJ2-7	TGTGCCAGCAGTCCTAGAACAGGGTCGGCTTACGAGCAGTACTTC	CASSPRTGSAYEQYF
14	NA	TRBV6-4	NA	TRBJ1-2	TGTGCCAGCAGTGAGTCTCCGGGTGGCTATGGCTACACCTTC	CASSESPGGYGYTF
13	NA	TRBV28	NA	TRBJ2-3	TGTGCCAGCAGTTTGGCAGGGATAGATACGCAGTATTTT	CASSLAGIDTQYF
18	few	TRBV15	TRBD1	TRBJ1-6	TGTGCCACCAGCAGAACCTGGACAGGGGAGAACTATAATTCACCCCTCCACTTT	CATSRTWTGENYNSPLHF
12	medium-sized	TRBV20-1	NA	TRBJ1-2	TGCAGTACTGGACAAGCTAACTATGGCTACACCTTC	CSTGQANYGYTF
15	few	TRBV4-1	NA	TRBJ2-7	TGCGCCAGCACCCCGGCGGAGGGGGCTACCTACGAGCAGTACTTC	CASTPAEGATYEQYF
13	few	TRBV19	TRBD2	TRBJ2-7	TGTGCCAGTGGACTAGCGGGAGTCTACGAGCAGTACTTC	CASGLAGVYEQYF
13	few	TRBV27	TRBD1	TRBJ1-1	TGTGCCAGCAGGGGGAGGGGGCGTACTGAAGCTTTCTTT	CASRGRGRTEAFF
17	few	TRBV20-1	NA	TRBJ1-2	TGCAGTGCTAGAGTGGGCAACTGGGACTACAGGAACTATGGCTACACCTTC	CSARVGNWDYRNYGYTF
14	NA	TRBV6-1	TRBD1	TRBJ1-5	TGTGCCAGCAGTCGACAGGGGGCGCGTCAGCCCCAGCATTTT	CASSRQGARQPQHF
15	NA	TRBV20-1	TRBD1	TRBJ1-5	TGCAGTGCTAGCGACGGACAGGGCCTAATTCAGCCCCAGCATTTT	CSASDGQGLIQPQHF
14	NA	TRBV7-2	NA	TRBJ2-7	TGTGCCAGCAGCCCGCCCGGGAAGGGCTATGAGCAGTACTTC	CASSPPGKGYEQYF
15	few	TRBV7-6	TRBD1	TRBJ2-7	TGTGCCAGCAGCAAGCAACAGGGGGCATCCTACGAGCAGTACTTC	CASSKQQGASYEQYF
15	NA	TRBV15	TRBD1	TRBJ1-3	TGTGCCACCAGCACAGACAGGGGGTCTGGAAACACCATATATTTT	CATSTDRGSGNTIYF
15	NA	TRBV19	TRBD2	TRBJ2-7	TGTGCCAGTAGTAAACCTAGCGGTGACTCCTACGAGCAGTACTTC	CASSKPSGDSYEQYF
14	few	TRBV28	NA	TRBJ2-7	TGTGCCAGCATCGGGACTCTCCCCCCCTACGAGCAGTACTTC	CASIGTLPPYEQYF
14	few	TRBV10-3	NA	TRBJ1-5	TGTGCCATCAGTGTTTCAGGGCAGAATCAGCCCCAGCATTTT	CAISVSGQNQPQHF
15	NA	TRBV27	NA	TRBJ2-1	TGTGCCAGCAGTAGACCGGGGCTTAACTTCAATGAGCAGTTCTTC	CASSRPGLNFNEQFF
16	NA	TRBV20-1	TRBD1	TRBJ2-3	TGCAGTGCTAGAGGGGCACCCGGGACAGTGACAGATACGCAGTATTTT	CSARGAPGTVTDTQYF
17	few	TRBV20-1	TRBD2	TRBJ2-3	TGCACCACCCTGGGGGGACTAGCGGGAGCGGACACAGATACGCAGTATTTT	CTTLGGLAGADTDTQYF
14	NA	TRBV6-4	NA	TRBJ2-2	TGTGCCAGCAGTGACGGGACTAACACCGGGGAGCTGTTTTTT	CASSDGTNTGELFF
17	few	TRBV20-1	TRBD2	TRBJ2-3	TGCAGTGCTAGTACTAGGGCGAGCGGGAGGGCCCAAGATACGCAGTATTTT	CSASTRASGRAQDTQYF
15	NA	TRBV2	NA	TRBJ1-5	TGTGCCAGCAGTGAATCTATGATCCGAAATCAGCCCCAGCATTTT	CASSESMIRNQPQHF
13	NA	TRBV6-1	NA	TRBJ2-1	TGTGCCAGCAGTACCGGGCTGCACAATGAGCAGTTCTTC	CASSTGLHNEQFF
14	few	TRBV6-2/TRBV6-3	TRBD2	TRBJ2-5	TGTGCCAGCAGTTACGGGCGGGAGAGTAAGACCCAGTACTTC	CASSYGRESKTQYF
15	medium-sized	TRBV20-1	TRBD1	TRBJ2-7	TGCAGTGTCCCCGGGGGGACAGGGGATGCCAGCGAGCAGTACTTC	CSVPGGTGDASEQYF
14	NA	TRBV29-1	NA	TRBJ2-3	TGCAGCGTTCGCTTGGGGGCCGAAACAGATACGCAGTATTTT	CSVRLGAETDTQYF
17	NA	TRBV4-1	TRBD1	TRBJ2-7	TGCGCCAGCAGCCAATCCGACAGGGGGCCTATCAACTACGAGCAGTACTTC	CASSQSDRGPINYEQYF
14	NA	TRBV11-3	TRBD2	TRBJ2-2	TGTGCCAGCAGCTTAGCGGGAGGGACCGGGGAGCTGTTTTTT	CASSLAGGTGELFF
15	NA	TRBV28	NA	TRBJ2-5	TGTGCCAGCAGTAAGACGACAGGTTTACAAGAGACCCAGTACTTC	CASSKTTGLQETQYF
15	NA	TRBV2	NA	TRBJ2-1	TGTGCCAGCAGTGGCATGAGTTTGGCCTACAATGAGCAGTTCTTC	CASSGMSLAYNEQFF
15	NA	TRBV7-3	NA	TRBJ1-2	TGTGCCAGCAGCTTAACTGTAGGGGGGATAGGTGGCTACACCTTC	CASSLTVGGIGGYTF
17	NA	TRBV27	TRBD2	TRBJ2-1	TGTGCCAGCAGAAGAGGGACTAGCGGGAGGCAATACAATGAGCAGTTCTTC	CASRRGTSGRQYNEQFF
17	once	TRBV21-1	NA	TRBJ1-3	TGTGCCAGCAGCAACCCCGATCACAGGGGCCGGGGAAACACCATATATTTT	CASSNPDHRGRGNTIYF
14	few	TRBV7-3	TRBD1	TRBJ2-5	TGTGCCAGCAGCCTCCAGGGGGCCGGGGAGACCCAGTACTTC	CASSLQGAGETQYF
13	NA	TRBV7-3	NA	TRBJ1-2	TGTGCCAGCAGCCCAACTCAGGGGCATGGCTACACCTTC	CASSPTQGHGYTF
15	NA	TRBV7-9	NA	TRBJ1-2	TGTGCCAGCAGCTTAGCGCGACACCTATCATACGGCTACACCTTC	CASSLARHLSYGYTF
11	NA	TRBV6-1	NA	TRBJ2-1	TGTGCCAGCAGTCCAGGCGGTGAGCAGTTCTTC	CASSPGGEQFF